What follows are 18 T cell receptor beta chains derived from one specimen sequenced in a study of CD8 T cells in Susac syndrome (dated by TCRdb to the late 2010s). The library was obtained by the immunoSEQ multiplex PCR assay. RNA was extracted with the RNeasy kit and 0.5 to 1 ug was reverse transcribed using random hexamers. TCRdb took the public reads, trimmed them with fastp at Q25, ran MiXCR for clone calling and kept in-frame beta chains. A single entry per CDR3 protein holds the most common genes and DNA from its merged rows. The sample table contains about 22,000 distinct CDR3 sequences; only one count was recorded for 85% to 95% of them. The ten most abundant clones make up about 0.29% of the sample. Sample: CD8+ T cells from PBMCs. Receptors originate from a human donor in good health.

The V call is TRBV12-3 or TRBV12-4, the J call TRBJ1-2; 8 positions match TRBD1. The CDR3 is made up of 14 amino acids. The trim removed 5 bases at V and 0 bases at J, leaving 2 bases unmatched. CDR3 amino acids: CASSGQGSNYGYTF. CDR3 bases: TGTGCCAGCAGTGGACAGGGCTCTAACTATGGCTACACCTTC.

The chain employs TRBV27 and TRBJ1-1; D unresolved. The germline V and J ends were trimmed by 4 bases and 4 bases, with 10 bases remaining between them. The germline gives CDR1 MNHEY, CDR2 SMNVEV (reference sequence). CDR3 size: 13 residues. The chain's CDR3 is CASSWIGSTEAFF. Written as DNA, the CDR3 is TGTGCCAGCAGTTGGATCGGCTCCACTGAAGCTTTCTTT.

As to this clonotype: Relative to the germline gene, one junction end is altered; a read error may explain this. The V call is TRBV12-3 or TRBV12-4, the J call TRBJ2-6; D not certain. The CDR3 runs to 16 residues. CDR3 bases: TGTGCCAGCAGCTTAGTGGGTTTTGCAGGGGCCAACGTCCTGACTTTC. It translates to CASSLVGFAGANVLTF.

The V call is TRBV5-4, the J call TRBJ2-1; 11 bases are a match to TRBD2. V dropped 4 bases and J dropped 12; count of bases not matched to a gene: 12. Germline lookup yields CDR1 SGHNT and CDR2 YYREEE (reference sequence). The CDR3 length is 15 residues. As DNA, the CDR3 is TGTGCCAGCAGCGCGGGACTAGCGGATTTCTCAGGGCAGTTCTTC. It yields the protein CASSAGLADFSGQFF.

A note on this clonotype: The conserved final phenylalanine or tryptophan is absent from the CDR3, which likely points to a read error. CDR3 nucleotides: TGTGCCAGCAGTTTAGGGGTGGGGCCTCCCACAGATACGCAGTATTGT. Protein: CASSLGVGPPTDTQYC. The gene calls are TRBV27 and TRBJ2-3; weak D call: TRBD1 (5 bases). The CDR3 totals 16 residues. Trimming took 2 bases from V and 2 from J, leaving 14 bases between them. CDR1 MNHEY and CDR2 SMNVEV come from the germline V gene (reference sequence).

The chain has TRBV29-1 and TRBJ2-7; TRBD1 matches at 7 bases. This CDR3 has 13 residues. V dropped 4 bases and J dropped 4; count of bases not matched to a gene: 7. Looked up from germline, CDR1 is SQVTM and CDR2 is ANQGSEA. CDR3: CSVAPGQTYEQYF. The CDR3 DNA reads TGCAGCGTTGCTCCGGGACAGACTTACGAGCAGTACTTC.

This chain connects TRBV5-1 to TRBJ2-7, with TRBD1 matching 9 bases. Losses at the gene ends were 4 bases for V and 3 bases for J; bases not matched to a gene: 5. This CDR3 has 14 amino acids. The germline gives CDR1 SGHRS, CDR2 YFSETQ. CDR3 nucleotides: TGCGCCAGCAGCCCGGGACAGGGAATCTACGAGCAGTACTTC. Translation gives CASSPGQGIYEQYF.

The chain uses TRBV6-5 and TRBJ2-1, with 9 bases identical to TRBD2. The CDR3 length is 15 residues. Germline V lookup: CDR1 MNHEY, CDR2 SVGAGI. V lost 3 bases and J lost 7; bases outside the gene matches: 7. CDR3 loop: CASSYGGGGANEQFF. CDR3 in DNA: TGTGCCAGCAGTTATGGCGGCGGGGGGGCGAATGAGCAGTTCTTC.

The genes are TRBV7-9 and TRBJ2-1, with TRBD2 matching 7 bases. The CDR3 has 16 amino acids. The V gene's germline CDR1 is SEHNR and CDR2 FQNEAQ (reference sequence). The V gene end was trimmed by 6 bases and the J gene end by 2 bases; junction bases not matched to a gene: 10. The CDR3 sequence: CASRGPSGKAYNEQFF. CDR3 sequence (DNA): TGTGCCAGCAGGGGACCCAGCGGGAAGGCCTACAATGAGCAGTTCTTC.

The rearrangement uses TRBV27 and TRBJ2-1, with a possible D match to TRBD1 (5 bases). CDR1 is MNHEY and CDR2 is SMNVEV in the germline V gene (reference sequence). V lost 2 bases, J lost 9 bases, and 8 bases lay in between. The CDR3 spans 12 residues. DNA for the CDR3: TGTGCCAGCAGTTTACAGGGCGGTGAGCAGTTCTTC. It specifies CASSLQGGEQFF.

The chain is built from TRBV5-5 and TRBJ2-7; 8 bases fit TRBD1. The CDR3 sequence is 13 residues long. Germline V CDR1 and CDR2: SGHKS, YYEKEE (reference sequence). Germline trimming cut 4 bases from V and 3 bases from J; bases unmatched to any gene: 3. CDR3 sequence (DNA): TGTGCCAGCAGCCTTGACAGGGGCTACGAGCAGTACTTC. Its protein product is CASSLDRGYEQYF.

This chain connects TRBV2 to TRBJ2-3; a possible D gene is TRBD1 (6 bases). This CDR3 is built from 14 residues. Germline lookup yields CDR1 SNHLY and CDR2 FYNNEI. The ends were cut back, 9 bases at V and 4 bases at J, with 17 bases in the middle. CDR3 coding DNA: TGTGCCAGTCGACAGGACGTCGTGGCAGATACGCAGTATTTT. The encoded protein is CASRQDVVADTQYF.

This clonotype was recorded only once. The CDR3 is CASSMTGAETQYF. As DNA, the CDR3 is TGTGCCAGCAGCATGACAGGGGCAGAGACCCAGTACTTC. The rearrangement joins TRBV9 to TRBJ2-5, with 8 bases lining up with TRBD1. Trimming took 4 bases from V and 4 from J; bases not matched to a gene: 3. Germline CDR1 is SGDLS and CDR2 is YYNGEE. This CDR3 is built from 13 residues.

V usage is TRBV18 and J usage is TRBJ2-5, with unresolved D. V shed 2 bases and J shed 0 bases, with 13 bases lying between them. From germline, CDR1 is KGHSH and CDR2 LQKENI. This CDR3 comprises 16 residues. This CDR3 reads CASSPNDPRDQETQYF. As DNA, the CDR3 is TGTGCCAGCTCACCAAACGATCCCCGTGACCAAGAGACCCAGTACTTC. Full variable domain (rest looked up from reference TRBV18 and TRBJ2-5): NAGVMQNPRHLVRRRGQEARLRCSPMKGHSHVYWYRQLPEEGLKFMVYLQKENIIDESGMPKERFSAEFPKEGPSILRIQQVVRGDSAAYFCASSPNDPRDQETQYFGPGTRLLVL.

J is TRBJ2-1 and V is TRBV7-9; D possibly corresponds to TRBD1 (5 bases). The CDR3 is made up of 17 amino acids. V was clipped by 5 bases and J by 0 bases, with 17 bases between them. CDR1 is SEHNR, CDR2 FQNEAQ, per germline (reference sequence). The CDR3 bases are TGTGCCAGCAGCCAAACTCGGACACGGCTCTCCTACAATGAGCAGTTCTTC. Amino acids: CASSQTRTRLSYNEQFF. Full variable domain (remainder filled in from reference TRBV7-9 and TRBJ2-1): DTGVSQNPRHKITKRGQNVTFRCDPISEHNRLYWYRQTLGQGPEFLTYFQNEAQLEKSRLLSDRFSAERPKGSFSTLEIQRTEQGDSAMYLCASSQTRTRLSYNEQFFGPGTRLTVL.

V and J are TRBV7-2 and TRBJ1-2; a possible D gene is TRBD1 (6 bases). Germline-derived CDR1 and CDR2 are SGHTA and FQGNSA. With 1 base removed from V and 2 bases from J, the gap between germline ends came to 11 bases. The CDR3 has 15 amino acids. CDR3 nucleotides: TGTGCCAGCAGCTTAGGGAGGGGGGCCAACTATGGCTACACCTTC. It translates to CASSLGRGANYGYTF.

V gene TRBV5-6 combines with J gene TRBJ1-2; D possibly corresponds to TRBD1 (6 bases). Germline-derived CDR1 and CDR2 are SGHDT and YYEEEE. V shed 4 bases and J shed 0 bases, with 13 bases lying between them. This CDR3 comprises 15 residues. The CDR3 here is CASSPGAITNYGYTF. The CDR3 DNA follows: TGTGCCAGCAGCCCGGGGGCCATTACTAACTATGGCTACACCTTC.

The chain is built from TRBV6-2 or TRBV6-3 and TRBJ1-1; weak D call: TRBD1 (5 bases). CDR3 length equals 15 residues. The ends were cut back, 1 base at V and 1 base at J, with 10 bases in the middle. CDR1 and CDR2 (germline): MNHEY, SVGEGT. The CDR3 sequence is CASSYFYRSNTEAFF. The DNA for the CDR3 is TGTGCCAGCAGTTACTTTTACAGGTCGAACACTGAAGCTTTCTTT.